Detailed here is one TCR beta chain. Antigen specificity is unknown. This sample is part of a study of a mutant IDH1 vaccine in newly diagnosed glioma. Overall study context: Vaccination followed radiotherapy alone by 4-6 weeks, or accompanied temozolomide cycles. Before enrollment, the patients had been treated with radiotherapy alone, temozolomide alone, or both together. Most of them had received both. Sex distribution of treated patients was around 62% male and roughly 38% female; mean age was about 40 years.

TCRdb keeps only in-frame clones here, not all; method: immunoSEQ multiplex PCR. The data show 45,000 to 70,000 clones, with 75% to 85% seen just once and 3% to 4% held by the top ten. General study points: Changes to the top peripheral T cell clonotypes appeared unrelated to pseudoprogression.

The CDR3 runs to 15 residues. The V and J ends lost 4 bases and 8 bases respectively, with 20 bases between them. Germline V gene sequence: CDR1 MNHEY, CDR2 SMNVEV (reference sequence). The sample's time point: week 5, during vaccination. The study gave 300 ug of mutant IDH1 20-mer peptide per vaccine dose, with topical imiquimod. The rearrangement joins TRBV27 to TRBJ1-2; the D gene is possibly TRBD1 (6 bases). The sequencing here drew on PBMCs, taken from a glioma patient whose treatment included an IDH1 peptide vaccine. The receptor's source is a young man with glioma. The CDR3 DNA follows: TGTGCCAGCAGTTCCCTTCTGGGCGGCCAGGGGGGCTACACCTTC. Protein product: CASSSLLGGQGGYTF.